This T cell receptor beta chain comes out of a study of cytomegalovirus exposure and HLA in healthy donors. The study ran its PCR with 60 Vbeta and 13 Jbeta primers. Some clones are missing from TCRdb's copy, which holds only in-frame ones; the method was immunoSEQ multiplex PCR. This repertoire shows 100,000 or so clones, 75% found once; its top ten account for 10%. Details on this clone: The antigen remains unidentified.

The study, taken as a whole, reports: Overall, roughly 170 TCR beta chains were annotated as cytomegalovirus-associated. Earlier findings revealed that most TCR beta V segments proved productive either about 87% or about 30% of the time. In all likelihood, a cluster of highly shared sequence variants was a sequencing artifact. When analyzed later, the rates of TCR association showed variation by HLA locus, with DRB1 the most and HLA-C the fewest.

The CDR3 is made up of 17 amino acids. The V gene's germline CDR1 is KGHSH and CDR2 LQKENI. The V and J ends lost 0 bases and 0 bases, in that order; junction bases with no gene match: 8. The source material was PBMCs. The chain carries TRBV18 and TRBJ2-7; 7 bases line up with TRBD2. The sequence was obtained from a man aged 45-65 years in good health and CMV-seronegative. CDR3 region: CASSPPIGGGPSYEQYF. Written as DNA, the CDR3 is TGTGCCAGCTCACCACCGATCGGGGGAGGGCCCTCCTACGAGCAGTACTTC.